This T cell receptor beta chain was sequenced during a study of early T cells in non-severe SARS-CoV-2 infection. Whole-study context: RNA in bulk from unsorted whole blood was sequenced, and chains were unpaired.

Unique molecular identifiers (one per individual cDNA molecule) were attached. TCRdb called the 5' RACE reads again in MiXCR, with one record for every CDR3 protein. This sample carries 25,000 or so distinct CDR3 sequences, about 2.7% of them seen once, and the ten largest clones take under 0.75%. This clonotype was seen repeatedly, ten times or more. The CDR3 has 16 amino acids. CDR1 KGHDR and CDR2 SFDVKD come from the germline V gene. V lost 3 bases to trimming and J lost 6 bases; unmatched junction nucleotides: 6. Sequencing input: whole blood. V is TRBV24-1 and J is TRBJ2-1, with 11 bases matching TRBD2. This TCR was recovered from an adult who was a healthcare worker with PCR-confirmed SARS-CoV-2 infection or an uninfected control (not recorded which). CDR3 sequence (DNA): TGTGCCACCAGTGATCCTACTAGCGGGGGACTCAATGAGCAGTTCTTC. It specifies CATSDPTSGGLNEQFF.